One and the same sample provided the 18 T cell receptor beta chains below, sequenced in a study of response to subunit inactivated influenza vaccine. TCRdb re-analysed the RT-PCR reads in MiXCR, keeping a single row per CDR3 protein. The sample lists over 650,000 distinct CDR3 sequences; roughly 20% were seen once. The sample consisted of PBMCs from blood, taken more than 4 days after vaccination. These receptors all come from a man aged 50 to 59 who received an inactivated influenza vaccine.

This chain connects TRBV12-3 or TRBV12-4 to TRBJ2-1, with TRBD2 identical over 9 bases. The V gene end was trimmed by 3 bases and the J gene end by 7 bases; junction bases not matched to a gene: 7. This CDR3 comprises 15 residues. The CDR3 sequence: CASSFMRGGSNEQFF. CDR3 nucleotide sequence: TGTGCCAGCAGTTTTATGCGGGGGGGCAGTAATGAGCAGTTCTTC.

This clonotype was seen a few times. This chain links TRBV7-3 with TRBJ2-1; TRBD2 matches 10 bases. Trimming cost V 4 bases and J 5 bases; bases outside gene matches: 5. The CDR3 extends over 15 amino acids. Germline V gene lookup returns CDR1 SGHTA and CDR2 FQGTGA. CDR3 residues: CASSYSGRRNNEQFF. The CDR3 DNA is TGTGCCAGCAGCTATAGCGGGAGGCGGAACAATGAGCAGTTCTTC. Full variable domain (rest looked up from reference TRBV7-3 and TRBJ2-1): GAGVSQTPSNKVTEKGKYVELRCDPISGHTALYWYRQSLGQGPEFLIYFQGTGAADDSGLPNDRFFAVRPEGSVSTLKIQRTERGDSAVYLCASSYSGRRNNEQFFGPGTRLTVL.

In this sample, this clonotype turned up many times. J is TRBJ2-1 and V is TRBV10-3; no firm D call. The germline V gene encodes CDR1 ENHRY and CDR2 SYGVKD. This CDR3 is built from 11 residues. V gave up 7 bases and J gave up 9 bases, with 10 bases separating them. The DNA for the CDR3 is TGTGCCATCAAGACGGCCGGTGAGCAGTTCTTC. Its protein product is CAIKTAGEQFF.

There are many counts of this clonotype. The chain is built from TRBV6-5 and TRBJ1-2; a possible D gene is TRBD1 (5 bases). The V gene lost 10 bases and the J gene lost 7 bases, with 10 bases spanning the gap. The V gene's germline CDR1 is MNHEY and CDR2 SVGAGI. The CDR3 contains 10 residues. The DNA for the CDR3 is TGTGCCACCCTTGGGGCTGGCTACACCTTC. Protein: CATLGAGYTF.

This clonotype was seen many times. The chain uses TRBV6-1 and TRBJ2-3; 8 bases agree with TRBD2. The V gene's germline CDR1 is MNHNS and CDR2 SASEGT. V shed 7 bases, J shed 6 bases, and the junction held 9 bases outside the gene matches. The CDR3 loop spans 14 amino acids. Here the CDR3 reads CASTEWGLEDTQYF. CDR3 nucleotides: TGTGCCAGCACAGAATGGGGACTAGAGGATACGCAGTATTTT.

This clonotype appeared a few times. The chain recombines TRBV29-1 with TRBJ2-1, with 7 bases identical to TRBD2. The CDR3 has 14 amino acids. After removal of 3 bases from V and 2 bases from J, the junction contained 4 bases not matched to a gene. Germline loops: CDR1 SQVTM, CDR2 ANQGSEA. CDR3 in DNA: TGCAGCGTTGAGCTAGCGGCGACCTACAATGAGCAGTTCTTC. The encoded protein is CSVELAATYNEQFF.

A few counts support this clonotype. This chain links TRBV6-1 with TRBJ2-2; the match to TRBD1 covers 7 bases. This CDR3 comprises 16 residues. V was pared by 6 bases and J by 3 bases, with 10 bases of the junction left unmatched. Per the germline V gene, CDR1 is MNHNS and CDR2 is SASEGT. The CDR3 here is CASRLRQGRYTGELFF. CDR3 DNA sequence: TGTGCCAGCAGACTGCGACAGGGAAGATACACCGGGGAGCTGTTTTTT.

This clonotype came up a few times. This chain's CDR3 is CATSYTGGREITDTQYF. The DNA for the CDR3 is TGTGCCACCAGTTATACAGGGGGCCGCGAAATCACAGATACGCAGTATTTT. The chain uses TRBV24-1 and TRBJ2-3; 9 bases line up with TRBD1. The CDR3 sequence is 17 residues long. Trimming took 6 bases from V and 2 from J; bases not matched to a gene: 11. CDR1 is KGHDR and CDR2 is SFDVKD in the germline V gene.

The V call is TRBV4-2, the J call TRBJ1-1; 8 nucleotides match TRBD1. Germline V lookup: CDR1 LGHNA, CDR2 YNFKEQ. The V segment lost 4 bases and the J segment 11 bases; nucleotides outside the gene matches: 6. The CDR3 is made up of 12 amino acids. The CDR3 spells CASSRETGEAFF. CDR3 DNA sequence: TGTGCCAGCAGCCGAGAGACAGGGGAGGCTTTCTTT.

The rearrangement uses TRBV6-1 and TRBJ2-2; maybe TRBD1 (6 bases). The CDR3 runs 15 residues. Germline V CDR1 and CDR2: MNHNS, SASEGT. V lost 5 bases and J lost 2, with 12 bases in between. This CDR3 is CASSRTALNTGELFF. The CDR3 DNA follows: TGTGCCAGCAGTAGGACAGCGCTCAACACCGGGGAGCTGTTTTTT.

This clonotype was observed a few times. This rearrangement joins TRBV7-2 to TRBJ2-5; the D is unclear. Germline V gene data show CDR1 as SGHTA and CDR2 as FQGNSA. This CDR3 is 14 amino acids long. Trimming took off 7 bases at V and 2 bases at J, with 14 bases between the two ends. The CDR3 sequence is CASKPAPGQETQYF. In nucleotides, the CDR3 is TGTGCCAGCAAGCCTGCCCCCGGACAAGAGACCCAGTACTTC. Drawing the rest from reference TRBV7-2 and TRBJ2-5, the complete variable domain is GAGVSQSPSNKVTEKGKDVELRCDPISGHTALYWYRQSLGQGLEFLIYFQGNSAPDKSGLPSDRFSAERTGGSVSTLTIQRTQQEDSAVYLCASKPAPGQETQYFGPGTRLLVL.

The rearrangement links TRBV7-9 to TRBJ2-7, with a possible D match to TRBD1 (8 bases). This CDR3 is built from 15 residues. CDR1 and CDR2 from the germline V gene are SEHNR and FQNEAQ (reference sequence). The germline V and J ends were trimmed by 2 bases and 5 bases, with 16 bases remaining between them. The CDR3, as DNA: TGTGCCAGCAGCTTAACCACAGGGGGAGGGGACGAGCAGTACTTC. Translating it yields CASSLTTGGGDEQYF.

The chain links TRBV11-2 to TRBJ2-2; no clear D. Germline V gene data show CDR1 as SGHAT and CDR2 as FQNNGV. This CDR3 comprises 16 residues. V gave up 1 base and J gave up 0 bases, with 9 bases separating them. CDR3 in amino acids: CASSLVARANTGELFF. In DNA form, the CDR3 reads TGTGCCAGCAGCTTAGTGGCTAGAGCGAACACCGGGGAGCTGTTTTTT. The full variable domain, rest sourced from reference TRBV11-2 and TRBJ2-2, is EAGVAQSPRYKIIEKRQSVAFWCNPISGHATLYWYQQILGQGPKLLIQFQNNGVVDDSQLPKDRFSAERLKGVDSTLKIQPAKLEDSAVYLCASSLVARANTGELFFGEGSRLTVL.

This clonotype turned up a few times. The CDR3 loop reads CASSLGTSRGSNEQFF. The CDR3 DNA follows: TGCGCCAGCAGCTTGGGGACATCCAGAGGGTCCAATGAGCAGTTCTTC. The chain employs TRBV5-1 and TRBJ2-1; TRBD1 or TRBD2 may be the D gene (5 bases each). V shed 0 bases and J shed 6 bases, with 16 bases lying between them. CDR1 and CDR2 from the germline V gene are SGHRS and YFSETQ. The CDR3 covers 16 residues.

The rearrangement joins TRBV20-1 to TRBJ1-6; D remains ambiguous. Germline values: CDR1 DFQATT, CDR2 SNEGSKA (reference sequence). With 3 bases removed from V and 7 bases from J, the gap between germline ends came to 10 bases. CDR3 size: 13 residues. The CDR3 protein is CSASLQPNSPLHF. The CDR3 bases are TGCAGTGCTAGTCTCCAGCCAAATTCACCCCTCCACTTT.

This clonotype was counted a few times. The chain joins TRBV7-2 to TRBJ2-1; D gene uncertain. V was cut by 5 bases and J by 4 bases, with 9 bases left in between. The CDR3 has 13 residues. Germline-derived CDR1 and CDR2 are SGHTA and FQGNSA. As DNA, the CDR3 is TGTGCCAGCAGCGAAAACTCTTACAATGAGCAGTTCTTC. Encoded protein: CASSENSYNEQFF.

The chain combines TRBV4-2 with TRBJ1-5; D is unresolved. Looked up from germline, CDR1 is LGHNA and CDR2 is YNFKEQ. V was shortened by 1 base and J by 0 bases, with 13 bases between the two germline ends. The CDR3 sequence is 17 residues long. As DNA, the CDR3 is TGTGCCAGCAGCCAAGGTGAGGTGGCGGCTAGCAATCAGCCCCAGCATTTT. Amino acids: CASSQGEVAASNQPQHF.

CDR3 loop: CASSLRGEAEKLFF. The CDR3 coding sequence is TGTGCCAGCAGTTTGCGAGGGGAGGCTGAAAAACTGTTTTTT. The rearrangement links TRBV6-5 to TRBJ1-4, with D perhaps matching TRBD1 (5 bases). V lost 4 bases and J 7 bases, leaving 13 bases between the germline ends. The CDR3 runs to 14 residues. Germline assignment: CDR1 MNHEY and CDR2 SVGAGI.